These T cell receptor beta chains were read from a single sample in a study of identical twins. In TCRdb, the 5' RACE reads were re-called with MiXCR into one record per CDR3 protein. The profile shows 570,000 or so distinct CDR3 sequences, approximately 9.6% of them singletons. These data also featured in a second study, about yellow fever vaccine responses in identical twins.

Sequenced: PBMCs. Receptors were obtained from a woman aged 18-29 years in good health. The CDR3 runs from the conserved cysteine through the conserved F or W. The order of the fields is clone size, V gene, CDR3 length, D gene, J gene, CDR3 protein, CDR3 DNA. The D gene is left open where the match is weak. Size tells how often a clone was seen (once, few, many) or the class of an expanded clone, and some rows leave it out.

few,TRBV20-1,15,TRBD2,TRBJ2-2,CSASGLAGGIGELFF,TGCAGTGCTTCGGGACTAGCGGGAGGGATCGGGGAGCTGTTTTTT
few,TRBV20-1,13,NA,TRBJ2-5,CSARSTIQETQYF,TGCAGTGCTAGAAGTACGATCCAAGAGACCCAGTACTTC
NA,TRBV2,15,NA,TRBJ2-3,CASIRGAPVPDTQYF,TGTGCCAGCATCCGGGGGGCGCCGGTTCCAGATACGCAGTATTTT
NA,TRBV7-2,12,NA,TRBJ2-4,CASSLALGIQYF,TGTGCCAGCAGCTTAGCGCTTGGAATTCAGTACTTC
many,TRBV24-1,15,NA,TRBJ2-3,CATSDAGASTDTQYF,TGTGCCACCAGTGACGCCGGGGCGAGCACAGATACGCAGTATTTT
many,TRBV7-9,16,NA,TRBJ2-3,CASSFRTILITDTQYF,TGTGCCAGCAGCTTCCGGACTATCCTAATCACAGATACGCAGTATTTT
few,TRBV9,13,NA,TRBJ1-1,CASTRDGEDEAFF,TGTGCCAGCACCCGGGACGGAGAAGATGAAGCTTTCTTT
NA,TRBV12-3/TRBV12-4,16,NA,TRBJ2-2,CASSLASWANTGELFF,TGTGCCAGCAGTTTAGCGTCCTGGGCGAACACCGGGGAGCTGTTTTTT
NA,TRBV29-1,12,NA,TRBJ1-2,CSAGGAVYGYTF,TGCAGCGCCGGAGGGGCGGTCTATGGCTACACCTTC
many,TRBV20-1,15,NA,TRBJ2-5,CSARLPGLVQETQYF,TGCAGTGCTCGCCTCCCGGGACTGGTACAAGAGACCCAGTACTTC
few,TRBV29-1,16,NA,TRBJ1-1,CSVEDFGSLGVTEAFF,TGCAGCGTTGAAGATTTCGGTAGTCTGGGGGTGACTGAAGCTTTCTTT
NA,TRBV20-1,14,NA,TRBJ2-5,CSASPTSGSETQYF,TGCAGTGCTAGTCCAACTTCCGGTTCGGAGACCCAGTACTTC
few,TRBV4-3,16,TRBD2,TRBJ2-7,CASSQSVLAGGREQYF,TGCGCCAGCAGCCAATCTGTACTAGCGGGAGGGAGGGAGCAGTACTTC
NA,TRBV10-3,15,TRBD2,TRBJ2-7,CAISESTGDYYEQYF,TGTGCCATCAGTGAGTCGACCGGGGACTACTACGAGCAGTACTTC
NA,TRBV6-2/TRBV6-3,18,TRBD1,TRBJ2-6,CASSRQGSVISGANVLTF,TGTGCCAGCAGTCGACAGGGGTCGGTCATTTCTGGGGCCAACGTCCTGACTTTC
few,TRBV10-3,14,NA,TRBJ2-7,CAISEEGRGYEQYF,TGTGCCATCAGTGAAGAGGGCAGGGGCTACGAGCAGTACTTC
NA,TRBV12-3/TRBV12-4,15,NA,TRBJ2-3,CASSLSGRGIDTQYF,TGTGCCAGCAGTCTCTCGGGACGAGGGATAGATACGCAGTATTTT
NA,TRBV7-2,16,TRBD2,TRBJ2-7,CASSLVSGSSRYEQYF,TGTGCCAGCAGCTTAGTTAGCGGGAGTTCTAGGTACGAGCAGTACTTC
few,TRBV5-1,14,NA,TRBJ2-3,CASRMDPSTDTQYF,TGCGCCAGCAGAATGGACCCAAGCACAGATACGCAGTATTTT
many,TRBV4-2,13,NA,TRBJ2-7,CASSQVPGRGVGF,TGTGCCAGCAGCCAAGTACCGGGACGGGGTGTCGGGTTC